The 18 T cell receptor beta chains below were found in one sample sequenced in a study of early T cells in non-severe SARS-CoV-2 infection. TCRdb redid the calling of the 5' RACE reads with MiXCR, one entry per CDR3 protein. The repertoire consists of some 22,000 distinct CDR3 sequences, with over 4% occurring once and the leading ten covering about 7.8%. Material: whole blood. The receptors stem from an adult who was a healthcare worker with PCR-confirmed SARS-CoV-2 infection or an uninfected control (not recorded which).

This clonotype occurred a few times. The V gene is TRBV28, the J gene TRBJ1-2; D possibly corresponds to TRBD1 (5 bases). The CDR3 sequence is 13 residues long. Germline V gene data show CDR1 as MDHEN and CDR2 as SYDVKM. V lost 3 bases and J lost 3, with 8 bases in between. The CDR3 sequence is CASSFGGDYGYTF. CDR3 bases: TGTGCCAGCAGTTTCGGAGGGGACTATGGCTACACCTTC.

This clonotype appeared many times. This sequence joins TRBV6-5 and TRBJ2-3; TRBD1 might be the D (6 bases). Germline V gene sequence: CDR1 MNHEY, CDR2 SVGAGI. Trimming took 2 bases from V and 4 from J, leaving 13 bases between them. The CDR3 is made up of 15 amino acids. The CDR3: CASSYAGELADTQYF. CDR3 in DNA: TGTGCCAGCAGTTACGCAGGGGAGTTGGCAGATACGCAGTATTTT.

This rearrangement joins TRBV20-1 to TRBJ2-7; either TRBD1 or TRBD2 may supply D (5 bases each). Looked up from germline, CDR1 is DFQATT and CDR2 is SNEGSKA (reference sequence). The CDR3 consists of 15 residues. The V end was cut by 6 bases, the J end by 3 bases, with 21 bases between. This CDR3 is CSAGKPGRTYYEQYF. CDR3 nucleotides: TGCAGTGCGGGCAAACCGGGACGGACTTACTACGAGCAGTACTTC.

This clonotype was observed many times. The chain has TRBV7-6 and TRBJ2-2; D may match TRBD1 or TRBD2 (5 bases each). Between the trimmed V and J ends, which lost 4 bases and 0 bases, there was a span of 9 bases. The CDR3 has 15 residues. The germline V gene has CDR1 SGHVS and CDR2 FNYEAQ. The CDR3 loop is CASSSGRTNTGELFF. The CDR3 DNA reads TGTGCCAGCAGCTCGGGACGGACGAACACCGGGGAGCTGTTTTTT.

The sample holds many counts of this clonotype. The CDR3 DNA sequence: TGTGCCAGCACTTCAACCGGGACAGATAATCAGCCCCAGCATTTT. Encoded protein: CASTSTGTDNQPQHF. The rearrangement links TRBV12-3 or TRBV12-4 to TRBJ1-5; 7 positions agree with TRBD1. This CDR3 contains 15 residues. Trimming removed 7 bases from V and 4 bases from J; junction bases left unmatched: 10.

This clonotype has a count of ten or more. This chain links TRBV11-2 with TRBJ1-6; D unclear. With 5 bases removed from V and 8 bases from J, the gap between germline ends came to 16 bases. The CDR3 runs 15 residues. Germline values: CDR1 SGHAT, CDR2 FQNNGV. The CDR3 bases are TGTGCCAGCAGCGAGGACTCAAGGGAGTATTCACCCCTCCACTTT. Translating it yields CASSEDSREYSPLHF.

This clonotype was recorded at least ten times. The chain joins TRBV25-1 to TRBJ2-3, with unresolved D. Germline CDR1 and CDR2: MGHDK and SYGVNS. V was trimmed by 1 base and J by 6 bases, leaving 14 bases between them. The CDR3 has 15 amino acids. CDR3 sequence: CASSELSSQSDTQYF. The CDR3 nucleotides read TGTGCCAGCAGTGAATTATCATCCCAGTCGGATACGCAGTATTTT.

This clonotype was observed at least ten times. The chain is built from TRBV30 and TRBJ1-5, with D unresolved. Germline assignment: CDR1 GTSNPN and CDR2 SVGIG (reference sequence). V was clipped by 4 bases and J by 3 bases, with 7 bases between them. The CDR3 has 12 amino acids. The CDR3 DNA sequence: TGTGCCTGGAACAGATACAATCAGCCCCAGCATTTT. Amino acid sequence: CAWNRYNQPQHF. The full variable domain, completed using reference TRBV30 and TRBJ1-5, is SQTIHQWPATLVQPVGSPLSLECTVEGTSNPNLYWYRQAAGRGLQLLFYSVGIGQISSEVPQNLSASRPQDRQFILSSKKLLLSDSGFYLCAWNRYNQPQHFGDGTRLSIL.

This clonotype came up many times. This chain connects TRBV20-1 to TRBJ2-7, with D maybe TRBD2 (5 bases). The CDR3 has 15 amino acids. Germline V lookup: CDR1 DFQATT, CDR2 SNEGSKA (reference sequence). The V and J ends lost 5 bases and 0 bases respectively, with 17 bases between them. CDR3 nucleotide sequence: TGCAGTGCTCTGCTCCCCAGACGGGGCTCCTACGAGCAGTACTTC. Its translation: CSALLPRRGSYEQYF.

This clonotype was recorded many times. This chain joins TRBV3-1 and TRBJ2-5; D is unclear. V lost 0 bases, J lost 4 bases, and 6 bases lay in between. This CDR3 comprises 13 residues. Germline lookup yields CDR1 LGHDT and CDR2 YNNKEL (reference sequence). The CDR3 region is CASSQEQRETQYF. The CDR3 nucleotides are TGTGCCAGCAGCCAAGAACAGCGAGAGACCCAGTACTTC.

This clonotype was counted between two and nine times. CDR3: CSARAGMDTQYF. The CDR3 DNA follows: TGCAGTGCTAGGGCGGGGATGGATACGCAGTATTTT. The chain uses TRBV20-1 and TRBJ2-3; weak D call: TRBD2 (6 bases). CDR1 is DFQATT, CDR2 SNEGSKA, per germline (reference sequence). The V and J ends lost 3 bases and 6 bases respectively, with 10 bases between them. The CDR3 contains 12 residues.

In this sample, this clonotype turned up many times. V is TRBV6-2 or TRBV6-3 and J is TRBJ2-1, with a tentative D call TRBD2 (6 bases). Trimming took off 8 bases at V and 8 bases at J, with 28 bases between the two ends. CDR1 and CDR2 (germline): MNHEY, SVGEGT. The CDR3 runs 17 residues. The DNA of the CDR3 is TGTGCCAGCGGGACTCTCTGGGCAAATCTTGGGTCGCATGAGCAGTTCTTC. This codes for CASGTLWANLGSHEQFF.

V usage is TRBV18 and J usage is TRBJ1-3, with D possibly matching TRBD1 (5 bases). The CDR3 covers 15 residues. CDR1 KGHSH and CDR2 LQKENI come from the germline V gene. The V end was cut by 3 bases, the J end by 0 bases, with 9 bases between. CDR3 amino acids: CASSPTRDSGNTIYF. CDR3 sequence (DNA): TGTGCCAGCTCACCTACCAGGGACTCTGGAAACACCATATATTTT.

This clonotype occurred many times. The V and J genes are TRBV20-1 and TRBJ1-4; possible D gene TRBD1, 6 bases. The CDR3 contains 13 residues. CDR1 is DFQATT and CDR2 is SNEGSKA in the germline V gene (reference sequence). V lost 3 bases and J lost 5, with 10 bases in between. CDR3 coding DNA: TGCAGTGCTAGGCCGGGGGCGAATGAAAAACTGTTTTTT. Translating it yields CSARPGANEKLFF.

This clonotype is medium-sized by share. The rearrangement uses TRBV7-9 and TRBJ1-1, with D uncertain. The CDR3 length is 15 residues. CDR1 is SEHNR and CDR2 is FQNEAQ in the germline V gene (reference sequence). The germline V and J ends were trimmed by 5 bases and 1 base, with 14 bases remaining between them. For the CDR3, the DNA is TGTGCCAGCAGCCCCGGAGCGGTGAAGAACACTGAAGCTTTCTTT. It is translated as CASSPGAVKNTEAFF.

Ten or more counts support this clonotype. This chain links TRBV28 with TRBJ1-2; D ambiguous. CDR3 length: 11 amino acids. Germline V gene lookup returns CDR1 MDHEN and CDR2 SYDVKM. Between the trimmed V and J ends, which lost 3 bases and 4 bases, there was a span of 3 bases. The CDR3 coding sequence is TGTGCCAGCAGTTTCCGCTATGGCTACACCTTC. The encoded protein is CASSFRYGYTF.

This clonotype is judged medium-sized. The chain carries TRBV6-6 and TRBJ2-3; D not resolved. The germline gives CDR1 MNHNY, CDR2 SVGAGI (reference sequence). V lost 4 bases and J lost 3, with 14 bases in between. This CDR3 comprises 15 residues. The CDR3 sequence is CASSSRVPLTDTQYF. In DNA, the CDR3 is TGTGCCAGCAGTTCCCGGGTTCCTCTTACAGATACGCAGTATTTT.

Points on this clonotype: A much larger clone lies one base from this, so it may be a read error. This CDR3 fails to terminate in the conserved phenylalanine or tryptophan, so it likely reflects a read error. The genes are TRBV28 and TRBJ1-6; tentative D call: TRBD1 (5 bases). Germline assignment: CDR1 MDHEN and CDR2 SYDVKM. Trimming took off 9 bases at V and 4 bases at J, with 13 bases between the two ends. The CDR3 covers 14 residues. The chain's CDR3 is CASSQGPYNSPLHI. The CDR3 DNA reads TGTGCCAGTTCGCAGGGACCGTATAATTCACCCCTCCACATT.